What follows are 10 T cell receptor beta chains derived from one specimen sequenced in a study of blood T cell repertoires in COVID-19. Clones were read by immunoSEQ multiplex PCR, and TCRdb kept only the in-frame ones, dropping some. The top ten clones hold roughly 5.3% of a sample with fewer than 350,000 clones, about nine tenths of them seen once. Sequences were obtained from PBMCs or T cells enriched from blood (not recorded which). The source of these receptors is a man aged 60-69 years who had recovered from COVID-19.

The rearrangement joins TRBV19 to TRBJ1-5; D is possibly TRBD1 (6 bases). V was shortened by 3 bases and J by 6 bases, with 9 bases between the two germline ends. This CDR3 spans 13 amino acids. Germline V gene data show CDR1 as LNHDA and CDR2 as SQIVND (reference sequence). CDR3 bases: TGTGCCAGTAGTATCCGGGGGGCTCAGCCCCAGCATTTT. This translates into CASSIRGAQPQHF.

The chain carries TRBV6-5 and TRBJ1-3, with D hard to call. Between the trimmed V and J ends, which lost 6 bases and 1 base, there was a span of 10 bases. The germline gives CDR1 MNHEY, CDR2 SVGAGI. The CDR3 contains 14 residues. CDR3 region: CASRLRVSGNTIYF. The CDR3 DNA reads TGTGCCAGCAGACTCCGGGTATCTGGAAACACCATATATTTT.

The CDR3 is CASSDRANNEQFF. DNA for the CDR3: TGTGCCAGCAGTGACAGGGCCAACAATGAGCAGTTCTTC. This chain connects TRBV25-1 to TRBJ2-1; TRBD1 might be the D (5 bases). Germline CDR1 is MGHDK and CDR2 is SYGVNS. This CDR3 region has 13 residues. Trimming cost V 3 bases and J 5 bases, with 8 bases left between them. Based on the CDR3 plus reference TRBV25-1 and TRBJ2-1, the full variable domain is EADIYQTPRYLVIGTGKKITLECSQTMGHDKMYWYQQDPGMELHLIHYSYGVNSTEKGDLSSESTVSRIRTEHFPLTLESARPSHTSQYLCASSDRANNEQFFGPGTRLTVL.

The chain uses TRBV4-1 and TRBJ2-3; D may be TRBD2 (5 bases). The CDR3 spans 14 residues. Looked up from germline, CDR1 is MGHRA and CDR2 is YSYEKL. V was pared by 3 bases and J by 6 bases, with 13 bases between. The CDR3 loop is CASSQEETRDTQYF. DNA of the CDR3: TGCGCCAGCAGCCAGGAGGAAACACGGGATACGCAGTATTTT.

The rearrangement joins TRBV7-3 to TRBJ2-1; no clear D gene. The CDR3 covers 16 residues. Germline V lookup: CDR1 SGHTA, CDR2 FQGTGA. The ends were cut back, 3 bases at V and 0 bases at J, with 12 bases in the middle. Written as DNA, the CDR3 is TGTGCCAGCAGCTTGAACCCAGGATACTCCTACAATGAGCAGTTCTTC. It encodes CASSLNPGYSYNEQFF.

The V call is TRBV6-5, the J call TRBJ1-5; D ambiguous. Germline-derived CDR1 and CDR2 are MNHEY and SVGAGI. There are 15 residues in the CDR3. V lost 0 bases to trimming and J lost 4 bases, with 10 bases between them. The CDR3 sequence: CASSYSAVPNQPQHF. Here the CDR3 DNA reads TGTGCCAGCAGTTACTCGGCCGTCCCAAATCAGCCCCAGCATTTT.

This chain connects TRBV19 to TRBJ2-5, with 11 bases that match TRBD1. CDR1 and CDR2 (germline): LNHDA, SQIVND (reference sequence). Trimming removed 3 bases from V and 5 bases from J; junction bases left unmatched: 2. This CDR3 region has 14 residues. CDR3 in amino acids: CASSIGQGAETQYF. CDR3 in DNA: TGTGCCAGTAGTATCGGACAGGGGGCGGAGACCCAGTACTTC.

The table lists this clone with a count of one. The chain links TRBV9 to TRBJ2-3; TRBD2 matches 8 bases. V was pared by 0 bases and J by 3 bases, with 3 bases of the junction left unmatched. The CDR3 has 15 residues. Germline V gives CDR1 SGDLS, CDR2 YYNGEE. The CDR3 reads CASSVGSGSTDTQYF. In DNA, the CDR3 is TGTGCCAGCAGCGTAGGAAGCGGGAGTACAGATACGCAGTATTTT.

The chain joins TRBV10-3 to TRBJ2-1; TRBD2 aligns across 7 bases. CDR3 length: 15 amino acids. Germline CDR1 ENHRY, CDR2 SYGVKD. Losses at the gene ends were 2 bases for V and 3 bases for J; bases not matched to a gene: 4. Here the CDR3 reads CAISEEAGSYNEQFF. The DNA of the CDR3 is TGTGCCATCAGTGAGGAAGCGGGGAGCTACAATGAGCAGTTCTTC.

This rearrangement joins TRBV6-5 to TRBJ1-5, with D possibly TRBD1 on 6 matching bases. Trimming stripped 7 bases from V and 3 bases from J, with 16 bases between. The CDR3 consists of 15 residues. Germline V gene lookup returns CDR1 MNHEY and CDR2 SVGAGI. The CDR3 spells CASKDGGGANQPQHF. CDR3 sequence (DNA): TGTGCCAGCAAGGACGGGGGGGGCGCCAATCAGCCCCAGCATTTT.